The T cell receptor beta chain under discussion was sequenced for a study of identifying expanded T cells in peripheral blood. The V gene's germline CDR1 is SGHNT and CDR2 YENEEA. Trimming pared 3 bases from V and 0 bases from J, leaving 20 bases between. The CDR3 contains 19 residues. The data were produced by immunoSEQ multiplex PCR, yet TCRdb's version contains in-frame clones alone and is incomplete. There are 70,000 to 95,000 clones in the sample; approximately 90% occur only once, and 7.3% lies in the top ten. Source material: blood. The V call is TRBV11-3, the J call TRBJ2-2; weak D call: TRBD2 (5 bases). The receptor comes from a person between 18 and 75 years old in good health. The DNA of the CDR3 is TGTGCCAGCAGCTTCACGACGGGGTTTTTTGGCCCGAACACCGGGGAGCTGTTTTTT. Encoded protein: CASSFTTGFFGPNTGELFF.